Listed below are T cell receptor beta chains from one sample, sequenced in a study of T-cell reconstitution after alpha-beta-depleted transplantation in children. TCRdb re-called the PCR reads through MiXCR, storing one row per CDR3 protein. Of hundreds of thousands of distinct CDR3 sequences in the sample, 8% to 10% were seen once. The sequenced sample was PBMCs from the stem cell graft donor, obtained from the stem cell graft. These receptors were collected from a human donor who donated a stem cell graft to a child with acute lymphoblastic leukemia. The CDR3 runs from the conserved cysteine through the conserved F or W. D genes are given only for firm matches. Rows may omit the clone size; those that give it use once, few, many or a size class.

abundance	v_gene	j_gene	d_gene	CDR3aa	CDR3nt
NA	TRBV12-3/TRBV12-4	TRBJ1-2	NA	CASTRPPANYGYTF	TGTGCCAGCACCCGGCCCCCGGCTAACTATGGCTACACCTTC
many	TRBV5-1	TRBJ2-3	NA	CASSWTPSTDTQYF	TGCGCCAGCAGCTGGACACCGAGCACAGATACGCAGTATTTT
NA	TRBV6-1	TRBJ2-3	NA	CASSEAVGRGAQYF	TGTGCCAGCAGTGAAGCGGTCGGGCGAGGGGCGCAGTATTTT
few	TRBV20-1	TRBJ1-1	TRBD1	CSARGPGGGTEAFF	TGCAGTGCTAGAGGTCCAGGGGGAGGAACTGAAGCTTTCTTT
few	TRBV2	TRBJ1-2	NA	CASGPLSYGYTF	TGTGCCAGCGGCCCCCTTAGCTATGGCTACACCTTC
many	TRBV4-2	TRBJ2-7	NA	CASSSVDSTNLYEQYF	TGTGCCAGCAGCAGCGTGGACTCTACAAACCTCTACGAGCAGTACTTC
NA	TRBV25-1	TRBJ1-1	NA	CASSVEGFTEAFF	TGTGCCAGCAGTGTAGAGGGTTTCACTGAAGCTTTCTTT
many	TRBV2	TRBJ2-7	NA	CASSRPDLYEQYF	TGTGCCAGCAGTCGTCCGGACCTTTACGAGCAGTACTTC
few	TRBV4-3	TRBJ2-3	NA	CASSQVGNRGDTQYF	TGCGCCAGCAGCCAGGTCGGGAACCGCGGAGATACGCAGTATTTT
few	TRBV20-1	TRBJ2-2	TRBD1	CCARPITGGFTGELFF	TGCTGTGCTAGACCTATAACAGGGGGCTTCACCGGGGAGCTGTTTTTT
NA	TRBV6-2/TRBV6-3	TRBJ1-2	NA	CASEKRTGYPGSYGYTF	TGTGCCAGCGAGAAGAGAACGGGGTACCCCGGATCATATGGCTACACCTTC
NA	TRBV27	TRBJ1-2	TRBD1	CASSPGQPIGYTF	TGTGCCAGCAGTCCGGGACAGCCTATAGGCTACACCTTC
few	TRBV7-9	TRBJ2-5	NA	CASRRQPQETQYF	TGTGCCAGCCGACGACAGCCCCAAGAGACCCAGTACTTC
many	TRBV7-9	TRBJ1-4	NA	CASTSNGGREKEKLFF	TGTGCCAGCACCTCCAACGGGGGAAGGGAGAAGGAAAAACTGTTTTTT
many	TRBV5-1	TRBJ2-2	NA	CASSRDLTGELFF	TGCGCCAGCAGCCGGGACCTCACCGGGGAGCTGTTTTTT
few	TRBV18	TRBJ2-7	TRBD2	CASSPQTIGRGTTYEQYF	TGTGCCAGCTCACCGCAGACTATCGGGCGGGGGACCACCTACGAGCAGTACTTC
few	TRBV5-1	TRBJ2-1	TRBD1	CASSRDRAERDEQFF	TGCGCCAGCAGCCGCGACAGGGCCGAAAGGGATGAGCAGTTCTTC
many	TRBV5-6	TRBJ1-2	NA	CASSLGTTNYGYTF	TGTGCCAGCAGCTTAGGCACGACAAACTATGGCTACACCTTC
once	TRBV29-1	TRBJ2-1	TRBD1	CSVDSDRASGNEQFF	TGCAGCGTTGATTCGGACAGGGCATCCGGCAATGAGCAGTTCTTC
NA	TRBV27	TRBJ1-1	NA	CASSLKQINTEAFF	TGTGCCAGCAGTTTAAAACAGATAAACACTGAAGCTTTCTTT
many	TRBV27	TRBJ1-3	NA	CASKEGRSGNTIYF	TGTGCCAGCAAAGAAGGAAGGTCTGGAAACACCATATATTTT
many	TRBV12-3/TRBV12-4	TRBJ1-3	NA	CASSRSSGNTIYF	TGTGCCAGCAGCCGGAGCTCTGGAAACACCATATATTTT
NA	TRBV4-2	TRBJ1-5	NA	CASSQRGEPQHF	TGTGCCAGCAGCCAGCGGGGTGAGCCCCAGCATTTT
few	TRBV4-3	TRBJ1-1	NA	CASSPGGGLNEAFF	TGCGCCAGCAGCCCCGGGGGGGGTCTAAATGAAGCTTTCTTT
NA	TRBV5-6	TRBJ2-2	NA	CASSSGGLDTGELFF	TGTGCCAGCAGCTCCGGGGGGCTCGACACCGGGGAGCTGTTTTTT
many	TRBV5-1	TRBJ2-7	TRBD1	CASSRDRPSFDEQYF	TGCGCCAGCAGCCGGGACAGGCCCTCCTTTGACGAGCAGTACTTC
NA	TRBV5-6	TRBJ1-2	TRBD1	CASSPRTGYGYTF	TGTGCCAGCAGCCCTAGGACAGGGTACGGCTACACCTTC
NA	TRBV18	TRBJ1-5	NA	CASSPGRGDLQPQHF	TGTGCCAGCTCACCAGGCAGGGGCGATCTTCAGCCCCAGCATTTT
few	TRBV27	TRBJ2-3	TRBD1	CASSYRDSPGGTDTQYF	TGTGCCAGCAGCTACCGGGACAGCCCGGGTGGCACAGATACGCAGTATTTT
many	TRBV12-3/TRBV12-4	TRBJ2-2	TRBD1	CASSLARENRGRAGELFF	TGTGCCAGCAGTTTAGCGAGGGAGAACAGGGGGCGCGCCGGGGAGCTGTTTTTT
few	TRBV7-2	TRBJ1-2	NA	CASSLGVEVDTF	TGTGCCAGCAGCTTAGGGGTGGAGGTTGACACCTTC
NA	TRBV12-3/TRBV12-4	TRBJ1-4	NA	CASNPRAGEKLFF	TGTGCCAGCAATCCTCGGGCCGGAGAAAAACTGTTTTTT
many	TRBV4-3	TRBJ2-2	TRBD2	CASSQDSLAVTGELFF	TGCGCCAGCAGCCAAGATTCCCTAGCGGTAACCGGGGAGCTGTTTTTT
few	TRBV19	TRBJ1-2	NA	CASSNSRIYGYTF	TGTGCCAGTAGTAACAGCCGGATCTATGGCTACACCTTC
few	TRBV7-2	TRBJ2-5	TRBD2	CASSLVASGQETQYF	TGTGCCAGCAGCTTAGTGGCTAGCGGACAAGAGACCCAGTACTTC
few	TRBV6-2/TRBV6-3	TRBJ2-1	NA	CASSYTRGGHEQFF	TGTGCCAGCAGTTACACACGTGGAGGGCATGAGCAGTTCTTC
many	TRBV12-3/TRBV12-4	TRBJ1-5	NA	CASSPRDMYQPQHF	TGTGCCAGCAGCCCCAGAGACATGTATCAGCCCCAGCATTTT
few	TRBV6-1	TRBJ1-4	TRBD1	CASKQGTVLEATNEKLFF	TGTGCCAGCAAGCAGGGGACAGTTCTAGAAGCAACTAATGAAAAACTGTTTTTT
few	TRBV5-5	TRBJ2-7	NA	CASSLSLQLGYEQYF	TGTGCCAGCAGCTTGTCTTTGCAGCTGGGCTACGAGCAGTACTTC
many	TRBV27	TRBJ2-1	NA	CASTIRGTNNEQFF	TGTGCCAGCACCATTCGGGGCACAAACAATGAGCAGTTCTTC
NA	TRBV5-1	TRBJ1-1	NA	CASNQGGANEAFF	TGCGCCAGCAATCAAGGGGGGGCTAATGAAGCTTTCTTT
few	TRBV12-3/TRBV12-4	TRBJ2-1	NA	CASGRGGAINNEQFF	TGTGCCAGCGGTCGGGGCGGGGCTATCAACAATGAGCAGTTCTTC
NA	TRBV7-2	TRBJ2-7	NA	CASSRTVTYEQYF	TGTGCCAGCAGCCGGACCGTGACCTACGAGCAGTACTTC
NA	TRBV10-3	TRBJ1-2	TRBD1	CAISQRTGGEDGYTF	TGTGCCATCAGCCAAAGAACAGGGGGTGAGGATGGCTACACCTTC
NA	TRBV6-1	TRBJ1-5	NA	CASSRHPYSNQPQHF	TGTGCCAGCAGTCGACACCCTTATAGCAATCAGCCCCAGCATTTT
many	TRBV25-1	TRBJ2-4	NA	CASSDHDSTIQYF	TGTGCCAGCAGTGACCACGACAGCACCATTCAGTACTTC
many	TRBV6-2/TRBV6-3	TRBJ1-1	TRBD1	CASSYNQGEEAFF	TGTGCCAGCAGTTACAACCAGGGGGAAGAAGCTTTCTTT
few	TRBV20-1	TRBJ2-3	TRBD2	CSALGTSTDTQYF	TGCAGTGCTTTGGGGACTAGTACAGATACGCAGTATTTT
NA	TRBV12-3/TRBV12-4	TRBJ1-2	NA	CASSPQGGGYTF	TGTGCCAGCAGTCCACAGGGTGGTGGCTACACCTTC
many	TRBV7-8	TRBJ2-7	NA	CASSLNRFGSTYEQYF	TGTGCCAGCAGCTTAAATAGGTTCGGGTCTACCTACGAGCAGTACTTC
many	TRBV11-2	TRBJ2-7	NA	CASSFQQGYEQYF	TGTGCCAGCAGCTTCCAACAAGGGTACGAGCAGTACTTC
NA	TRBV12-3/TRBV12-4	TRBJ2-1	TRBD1	CASRPGQGAFNEQFF	TGTGCCAGCAGACCCGGACAGGGGGCGTTTAATGAGCAGTTCTTC
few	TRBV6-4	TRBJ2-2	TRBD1	CASSDRTGFGTGELFF	TGTGCCAGCAGTGACCGGACAGGGTTTGGCACCGGGGAGCTGTTTTTT
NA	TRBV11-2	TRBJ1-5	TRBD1	CASSLYHKGALDQPQHF	TGTGCCAGCAGCTTATATCATAAGGGGGCGCTTGATCAGCCCCAGCATTTT
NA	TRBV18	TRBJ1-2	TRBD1	CASSPDEDRGQGYTF	TGTGCCAGCTCACCAGACGAAGACAGGGGGCAAGGCTACACCTTC
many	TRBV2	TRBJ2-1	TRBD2	CASSERASGYNEQFF	TGTGCCAGCAGTGAAAGGGCTAGCGGGTACAATGAGCAGTTCTTC
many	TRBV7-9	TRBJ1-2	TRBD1	CASSRGQNYGYTF	TGTGCCAGCAGCCGGGGACAGAACTATGGCTACACCTTC
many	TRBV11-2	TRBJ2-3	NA	CASSLVLGDTQYF	TGTGCCAGCAGCTTAGTACTAGGGGATACGCAGTATTTT
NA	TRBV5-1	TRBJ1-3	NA	CASSPLDAWNTIYF	TGCGCCAGCAGCCCCTTGGACGCCTGGAACACCATATATTTT
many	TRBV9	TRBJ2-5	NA	CASSVGIAETQYF	TGTGCCAGCAGCGTCGGGATCGCAGAGACCCAGTACTTC